This TCR beta chain is drawn from a study of monozygotic twins with inflammatory bowel disease. As to this clonotype: What it binds is not known.

CDR3 length equals 15 residues. Germline V gene sequence: CDR1 SGHKS, CDR2 YYEKEE (reference sequence). Researchers generated cDNA in eight separate reactions per sample. TCRdb reprocessed the 5' RACE reads, with one entry per CDR3 protein and no DNA. This sample's table has around 140,000 distinct CDR3 sequences. Notes on the study in general: Discrimination among different T cell subtypes was not achievable.

J is TRBJ1-4 and V is TRBV5-5. The sequence came from a human donor with ulcerative colitis or Crohn's disease, or a healthy co-twin of an affected twin (not recorded which). Source material: blood. CDR3 amino acids: CASSLNRQLNEKLFF.